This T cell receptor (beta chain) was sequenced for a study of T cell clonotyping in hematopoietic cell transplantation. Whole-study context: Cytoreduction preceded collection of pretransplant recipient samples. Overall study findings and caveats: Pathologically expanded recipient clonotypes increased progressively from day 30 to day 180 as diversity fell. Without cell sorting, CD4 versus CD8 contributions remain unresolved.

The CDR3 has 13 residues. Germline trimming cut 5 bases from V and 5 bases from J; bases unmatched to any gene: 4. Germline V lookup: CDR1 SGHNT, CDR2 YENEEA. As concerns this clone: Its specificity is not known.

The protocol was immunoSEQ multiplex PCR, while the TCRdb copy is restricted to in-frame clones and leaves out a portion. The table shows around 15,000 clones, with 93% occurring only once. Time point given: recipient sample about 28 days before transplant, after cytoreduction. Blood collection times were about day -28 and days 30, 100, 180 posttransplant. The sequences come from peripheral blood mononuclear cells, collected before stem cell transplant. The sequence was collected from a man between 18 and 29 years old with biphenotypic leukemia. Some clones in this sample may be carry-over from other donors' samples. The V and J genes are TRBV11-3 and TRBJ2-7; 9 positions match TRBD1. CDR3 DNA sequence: TGTGCCAGCAGCGGGACAGGGCCCAACGAGCAGTACTTC. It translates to CASSGTGPNEQYF.